Shown below are 13 T cell receptor beta chains from a single sample sequenced in a study of T-cell memory formation after mild COVID-19. TCRdb analysed the 5' RACE reads with MiXCR anew, one entry per CDR3 protein. In the table there are about 500,000 distinct CDR3 sequences, roughly 21% of which are singletons. Sequencing was performed on PBMCs or a T cell subset sorted from them (not recorded which). These receptors were obtained from an adult woman who had mild COVID-19 (a few samples of this study predate the infection). Cell type and time point are not known.

This clonotype was picked up a small number of times. The chain has TRBV3-1 and TRBJ1-5; TRBD1 aligns across 7 bases. The CDR3 sequence is 13 residues long. Per the germline V gene, CDR1 is LGHDT and CDR2 is YNNKEL (reference sequence). V shed 10 bases, J shed 8 bases, and the junction held 11 bases outside the gene matches. CDR3 sequence reads: CATASGQREPQHF. The CDR3 DNA sequence: TGTGCCACCGCTTCGGGACAGCGAGAGCCCCAGCATTTT.

For the CDR3, the DNA is TGTGCCAGCAGCCAATTCCAGGGGGCGCCTGAAAAACTGTTTTTT. This sequence encodes CASSQFQGAPEKLFF. The V gene is TRBV3-1, the J gene TRBJ1-4; 8 bases are a match to TRBD1. Per the germline V gene, CDR1 is LGHDT and CDR2 is YNNKEL (reference sequence). J was trimmed by 7 bases and V by 2 bases; bases with no gene match: 6. The CDR3 is 15 amino acids.

This sequence joins TRBV13 and TRBJ2-5; no clear D. Trimming left V 4 bases short and J 0 bases short, with 9 bases between. Germline assignment: CDR1 PRHDT and CDR2 FYEKMQ (reference sequence). This CDR3 is built from 14 residues. The CDR3 DNA is TGTGCCAGCAGCTCGAGGCTGTACCAAGAGACCCAGTACTTC. Residues: CASSSRLYQETQYF.

This clonotype has at least ten counts. CDR3 loop: CASSLVATNYGYTF. The CDR3 DNA is TGCGCCAGCAGCTTGGTTGCGACAAACTATGGCTACACCTTC. V gene TRBV5-1 combines with J gene TRBJ1-2; no reliable D call. The germline V gene has CDR1 SGHRS and CDR2 YFSETQ. The V end was cut by 0 bases, the J end by 2 bases, with 8 bases between. This CDR3 is 14 amino acids long.

This rearrangement joins TRBV11-2 to TRBJ2-6, with D perhaps matching TRBD2 (5 bases). CDR1 is SGHAT, CDR2 FQNNGV, per germline. V lost 5 bases and J lost 0, with 8 bases in between. The CDR3 consists of 15 residues. For the CDR3, the DNA is TGTGCCAGCAGCCGGGGTGCCTCTGGGGCCAACGTCCTGACTTTC. It yields the protein CASSRGASGANVLTF.

This clonotype was detected a few times. This rearrangement joins TRBV12-3 or TRBV12-4 to TRBJ2-6; D unclear. The CDR3 is 17 amino acids. V was cut by 1 base and J by 0 bases, with 10 bases left in between. CDR3 sequence: CASSLGRVGSGANVLTF. Written as DNA, the CDR3 is TGTGCCAGCAGTTTAGGGCGTGTAGGCTCTGGGGCCAACGTCCTGACTTTC.

J is TRBJ2-1 and V is TRBV5-6; the match to TRBD1 covers 10 bases. V trimming: 2 bases; J trimming: 8 bases; junction bases outside the gene matches: 10. The V gene's germline CDR1 is SGHDT and CDR2 YYEEEE. The CDR3 is 16 amino acids. The CDR3 spells CASSLEVTGGLYEQFF. The CDR3 DNA reads as TGTGCCAGCAGCTTAGAGGTGACAGGGGGCTTGTATGAGCAGTTCTTC.

The gene calls are TRBV29-1 and TRBJ2-7; 10 nucleotides align to TRBD1. This CDR3 is built from 12 residues. Germline-derived CDR1 and CDR2 are SQVTM and ANQGSEA. J lost 5 bases, V lost 4 bases, and 2 bases had no gene match. DNA of the CDR3: TGCAGCGTTGGGACAGGGGGTAACGAGCAGTACTTC. This translates into CSVGTGGNEQYF.

CDR3 nucleotide sequence: TGCGCCAGCAGCTTGGGTGGGGGGGCCAAAGATACGCAGTATTTT. This sequence encodes CASSLGGGAKDTQYF. The chain is built from TRBV5-1 and TRBJ2-3; D is possibly TRBD2 (7 bases). V was pared by 0 bases and J by 5 bases, with 13 bases between. Per the germline V gene, CDR1 is SGHRS and CDR2 is YFSETQ. This CDR3 is 15 amino acids long.

V is TRBV12-3 or TRBV12-4 and J is TRBJ2-7; D call uncertain. The ends were cut back, 2 bases at V and 2 bases at J, with 10 bases in the middle. This CDR3 has 14 amino acids. CDR3 protein: CASSLSDGPYEQYF. CDR3 DNA: TGTGCCAGCAGTTTATCGGACGGACCCTACGAGCAGTACTTC.

A few counts support this clonotype. The rearrangement uses TRBV2 and TRBJ2-1; D gene ambiguous. Germline CDR1 and CDR2: SNHLY and FYNNEI. This CDR3 contains 14 residues. V was cut by 6 bases and J by 4 bases, with 13 bases left in between. In nucleotides, the CDR3 is TGTGCCAGCAGCACCGACGGCCGGTACAATGAGCAGTTCTTC. Translating gives CASSTDGRYNEQFF.

A few counts support this clonotype. The chain carries TRBV20-1 and TRBJ1-2; 7 bases align to TRBD1. The CDR3 contains 18 residues. The V segment lost 5 bases and the J segment 8 bases; nucleotides outside the gene matches: 26. Germline assignment: CDR1 DFQATT and CDR2 SNEGSKA (reference sequence). The CDR3 DNA follows: TGCAGTGCTCTGAGGAGGGGGACAGAGGGCTTCCCCAACCGGGGCTACACCTTC. This gives the protein CSALRRGTEGFPNRGYTF.

The table lists this clonotype with many counts. CDR3 sequence (DNA): TGTGCCAGCAGTTTCGGTCAGAACTACGAGCAGTACTTC. This gives the protein CASSFGQNYEQYF. This chain uses TRBV12-3 or TRBV12-4 with TRBJ2-7; D unresolved. Trimming took off 3 bases at V and 3 bases at J, with 9 bases between the two ends. The CDR3 loop spans 13 amino acids.